These 31 T cell receptor beta chains were all obtained from the same sample, sequenced in a study of blood T cell repertoires in COVID-19. The protocol was immunoSEQ multiplex PCR, while the TCRdb copy is restricted to in-frame clones and leaves out a portion. This table has a few hundred thousand clones, 65% to 90% appearing once. The sequenced sample was PBMCs or T cells enriched from blood (not recorded which). These TCRs come from a woman aged 40 to 50 with acute COVID-19.

J is TRBJ2-2 and V is TRBV12-5; possibly TRBD2 for D (6 bases). Germline-derived CDR1 and CDR2 are LGHNT and FRNRAP. Between the trimmed V and J ends, which lost 9 bases and 2 bases, there was a span of 13 bases. The CDR3 runs to 14 residues. The DNA for the CDR3 is TGTGCTAGCCGGGACTCCATTAACACCGGGGAGCTGTTTTTT. This gives the protein CASRDSINTGELFF.

The CDR3 here is CASSSAWGGETQYF. Written as DNA, the CDR3 is TGCGCCAGCAGCTCGGCTTGGGGGGGAGAGACCCAGTACTTC. This chain links TRBV5-1 with TRBJ2-5; 7 bases map to TRBD2. The CDR3 is 14 residues long. Losses at the gene ends were 3 bases for V and 4 bases for J; bases not matched to a gene: 6. CDR1 SGHRS and CDR2 YFSETQ come from the germline V gene.

This rearrangement joins TRBV24-1 to TRBJ1-5; no reliable D call. From germline, CDR1 is KGHDR and CDR2 SFDVKD. The CDR3 is 13 amino acids. Trimming pared 0 bases from V and 6 bases from J, leaving 5 bases between. The CDR3 region is CATSDLGSQPQHF. In DNA, the CDR3 is TGTGCCACCAGTGATTTGGGTAGTCAGCCCCAGCATTTT.

The V gene is TRBV7-2, the J gene TRBJ2-1, with 10 bases fitting TRBD2. There are 17 residues in the CDR3. J lost 3 bases, V lost 6 bases, and 11 bases had no gene match. Germline assignment: CDR1 SGHTA and CDR2 FQGNSA. CDR3 coding DNA: TGTGCCAGCAGTTCCGGGGTAGCGGGAGGCGTCTACAATGAGCAGTTCTTC. Translated, it gives CASSSGVAGGVYNEQFF. Looking up the rest from reference TRBV7-2 and TRBJ2-1 gives the full variable domain: GAGVSQSPSNKVTEKGKDVELRCDPISGHTALYWYRQSLGQGLEFLIYFQGNSAPDKSGLPSDRFSAERTGGSVSTLTIQRTQQEDSAVYLCASSSGVAGGVYNEQFFGPGTRLTVL.

The CDR3 nucleotides are TGTGCCAGCAGCGTAGAGCCAACTGGGGCCAACGTCCTGACTTTC. Translation: CASSVEPTGANVLTF. J is TRBJ2-6 and V is TRBV9; D unresolved. This CDR3 is built from 15 residues. V lost 0 bases to trimming and J lost 2 bases, with 6 bases between them. The germline gives CDR1 SGDLS, CDR2 YYNGEE.

The chain has TRBV2 and TRBJ1-1; a possible D gene is TRBD1 (5 bases). V was clipped by 5 bases and J by 4 bases, with 20 bases between them. The CDR3 contains 16 residues. CDR1 and CDR2 (germline): SNHLY, FYNNEI. DNA of the CDR3: TGTGCCAGCAGTTCGGTTGGGGGGGAGAGTACCACTGAAGCTTTCTTT. This gives the protein CASSSVGGESTTEAFF.

This chain links TRBV29-1 with TRBJ1-2; D remains ambiguous. This CDR3 spans 12 amino acids. CDR1 SQVTM and CDR2 ANQGSEA come from the germline V gene. V lost 7 bases to trimming and J lost 1 base, with 10 bases between them. CDR3 in DNA: TGCAGCGCCGCACTAGATAACTATGGCTACACCTTC. This encodes CSAALDNYGYTF.

The CDR3 spells CASSFLGRGRVNTEAFF. The CDR3 DNA follows: TGTGCCAGCAGTTTTTTGGGCAGGGGGCGGGTGAACACTGAAGCTTTCTTT. The chain combines TRBV27 with TRBJ1-1; 8 bases are a match to TRBD1. The germline V gene has CDR1 MNHEY and CDR2 SMNVEV (reference sequence). V shed 3 bases, J shed 0 bases, and the junction held 9 bases outside the gene matches. The CDR3 length is 17 residues.

This clone was detected a few times. This CDR3 is also generated by other DNA sequences in the sample. This chain connects TRBV7-8 to TRBJ1-5; D not certain. The CDR3 runs to 14 residues. V lost 0 bases, J lost 7 bases, and 10 bases lay in between. CDR1 is SGHVS and CDR2 is FQNEAQ in the germline V gene. This CDR3 is CASSLASGNQPQHF. DNA for the CDR3: TGTGCCAGCAGCTTAGCTTCGGGGAACCAGCCCCAGCATTTT.

This clone was counted a single time. V gene TRBV27 combines with J gene TRBJ2-3; the match to TRBD2 covers 12 bases. The trim removed 4 bases at V and 4 bases at J, leaving 12 bases unmatched. CDR1 and CDR2 (germline): MNHEY, SMNVEV (reference sequence). This CDR3 is built from 18 residues. CDR3 DNA: TGTGCCAGCAGTTCCCCTAATTTCGCTAGCGGGAGGGCAGATACGCAGTATTTT. Translation gives CASSSPNFASGRADTQYF.

The chain links TRBV2 to TRBJ2-5; 11 bases fit TRBD2. This CDR3 region has 15 residues. Germline trimming cut 7 bases from V and 5 bases from J; bases unmatched to any gene: 9. Germline CDR1 SNHLY, CDR2 FYNNEI. The CDR3 protein is CASNSGRVVRETQYF. Written as DNA, the CDR3 is TGTGCCAGCAATAGCGGGAGGGTTGTGAGGGAGACCCAGTACTTC.

A word on this clone: Other DNA sequences in the sample encode the same CDR3. The rearrangement uses TRBV14 and TRBJ1-2; D is ambiguous. V lost 2 bases to trimming and J lost 2 bases, with 3 bases between them. The CDR3 has 12 residues. Germline V gene lookup returns CDR1 SGHDN and CDR2 FVKESK. CDR3 loop: CASSQQNYGYTF. The CDR3 region has the DNA TGTGCCAGCAGCCAACAAAACTATGGCTACACCTTC.

CDR3 loop: CASSPRGVGFQETQYF. In nucleotides, the CDR3 is TGTGCCAGCTCACCACGGGGCGTGGGGTTCCAAGAGACCCAGTACTTC. V is TRBV18 and J is TRBJ2-5; possibly TRBD1 for D (5 bases). The CDR3 has 16 amino acids. The germline V gene has CDR1 KGHSH and CDR2 LQKENI. V shed 1 base and J shed 1 base, with 13 bases lying between them.

The V call is TRBV7-8, the J call TRBJ1-2; perhaps TRBD1 as D (5 bases). The germline CDR1 and CDR2 sequences are SGHVS and FQNEAQ. The CDR3 runs to 14 residues. Trimming took 1 base from V and 4 from J, leaving 10 bases between them. In DNA form, the CDR3 reads TGTGCCAGCAGCTTAGGACAGAGAGTCTATGGCTACACCTTC. Translating gives CASSLGQRVYGYTF.

CDR3 region: CASSPEALYNSPLHF. The CDR3 region has the DNA TGTGCCAGCAGCCCCGAGGCCTTGTATAATTCACCCCTCCACTTT. This sequence joins TRBV5-4 and TRBJ1-6; D gene unclear. CDR3 length: 15 amino acids. The germline V gene has CDR1 SGHNT and CDR2 YYREEE (reference sequence). The V gene lost 4 bases and the J gene lost 4 bases, with 12 bases spanning the gap.

The rearrangement links TRBV28 to TRBJ1-2, with 11 bases lining up with TRBD1. Losses at the gene ends were 6 bases for V and 8 bases for J; bases not matched to a gene: 17. This CDR3 region has 17 residues. Germline V lookup: CDR1 MDHEN, CDR2 SYDVKM. CDR3 nucleotides: TGTGCCAGCAGCAAAAGGGGACAGGGGGTACTCCTAGCCGGCTACACCTTC. Protein product: CASSKRGQGVLLAGYTF.

The chain is built from TRBV4-3 and TRBJ1-1; D may be TRBD1 (5 bases). V dropped 4 bases and J dropped 1 base, with 13 bases sitting between them. Germline-derived CDR1 and CDR2 are LGHNA and YSLEER. CDR3 length: 15 residues. The CDR3 reads CASSRRQLPNTEAFF. CDR3 DNA sequence: TGCGCCAGCAGCCGCCGACAGTTACCGAACACTGAAGCTTTCTTT.

This clone was counted a single time. The V call is TRBV11-3, the J call TRBJ2-1, with TRBD2 matching 8 bases. The CDR3 covers 16 residues. Trimming cost V 2 bases and J 2 bases; bases outside gene matches: 5. Looked up from germline, CDR1 is SGHNT and CDR2 is YENEEA. CDR3 nucleotides: TGTGCCAGCAGCTTAAGGAGCGGGGGCACCTACAATGAGCAGTTCTTC. Its translation is CASSLRSGGTYNEQFF.

The rearrangement uses TRBV11-3 and TRBJ2-5; D is possibly TRBD2 (7 bases). The CDR3 loop spans 18 amino acids. CDR1 and CDR2 from the germline V gene are SGHNT and YENEEA. Trimming left V 5 bases short and J 1 base short, with 23 bases between. The CDR3 DNA reads as TGTGCCAGCAGCCAGGGGCGGGGGACCACATTAATCCAAGAGACCCAGTACTTC. It yields the protein CASSQGRGTTLIQETQYF.

The V gene is TRBV7-2, the J gene TRBJ1-6; possible D gene TRBD1, 6 bases. The CDR3 contains 18 residues. Trimming pared 2 bases from V and 0 bases from J, leaving 14 bases between. In germline, CDR1 is SGHTA, CDR2 FQGNSA. The CDR3 here is CASSLYGGSRSYNSPLHF. The CDR3 DNA follows: TGTGCCAGCAGCTTATATGGGGGCTCACGCTCCTATAATTCACCCCTCCACTTT.

This chain connects TRBV5-1 to TRBJ2-3; 9 bases align to TRBD2. The CDR3 is 16 amino acids. Germline-derived CDR1 and CDR2 are SGHRS and YFSETQ. Unmatched junction bases numbered 5, after V lost 0 bases and J lost 3 bases. The CDR3 loop reads CASSLGASGMTDTQYF. In nucleotides, the CDR3 is TGCGCCAGCAGCTTGGGGGCTAGCGGGATGACAGATACGCAGTATTTT.

DNA for the CDR3: TGTGCCACCAGTGATACCAGGGACTCAGGTACGCAGTATTTT. Residues: CATSDTRDSGTQYF. V gene TRBV24-1 combines with J gene TRBJ2-3, with D perhaps matching TRBD2 (6 bases). This CDR3 is 14 amino acids long. Germline CDR1 is KGHDR and CDR2 is SFDVKD. Trimming took 3 bases from V and 8 from J, leaving 14 bases between them.

This chain joins TRBV9 and TRBJ2-7; TRBD2 agrees at 8 bases. Germline values: CDR1 SGDLS, CDR2 YYNGEE. The CDR3 consists of 15 residues. V gave up 0 bases and J gave up 0 bases; unmatched junction bases: 2. In DNA form, the CDR3 reads TGTGCCAGCAGCGTAGAGAGCGGGAGCTCCTACGAGCAGTACTTC. As protein: CASSVESGSSYEQYF.

The rearrangement links TRBV19 to TRBJ2-3, with 9 bases that match TRBD2. Losses at the gene ends were 9 bases for V and 0 bases for J; bases not matched to a gene: 13. Germline lookup yields CDR1 LNHDA and CDR2 SQIVND (reference sequence). The CDR3 spans 17 residues. This CDR3 reads CASRSTPSGASTDTQYF. CDR3 DNA: TGTGCCAGCCGGAGTACTCCTAGCGGGGCAAGCACAGATACGCAGTATTTT.

The CDR3, as DNA: TGTGCCAGCACTTCTCCCGGGACTCACTATGGCTACACCTTC. Its protein is CASTSPGTHYGYTF. This rearrangement joins TRBV28 to TRBJ1-2; D is possibly TRBD1 (5 bases). The CDR3 spans 14 residues. V gave up 7 bases and J gave up 3 bases, with 15 bases separating them. Germline lookup yields CDR1 MDHEN and CDR2 SYDVKM.

V usage is TRBV3-1 (or the pseudogene TRBV3-2) and J usage is TRBJ2-3; 9 bases are a match to TRBD1. The V and J ends lost 4 bases and 14 bases, in that order; junction bases with no gene match: 13. CDR3 size: 14 residues. CDR1 and CDR2 (germline): LGHDT, YNNKEL (reference sequence). The CDR3 is CASSRRMGQGPVYF. The CDR3 DNA reads TGTGCCAGCAGCCGACGCATGGGACAGGGCCCCGTGTATTTT.

The rearrangement links TRBV19 to TRBJ1-5; D is uncertain. Germline lookup yields CDR1 LNHDA and CDR2 SQIVND (reference sequence). Deletions cut 3 bases from V and 5 bases from J, with 11 bases between. CDR3 length: 14 amino acids. DNA of the CDR3: TGTGCCAGTAGTATCGTTGAGATGGATCAGCCCCAGCATTTT. Protein: CASSIVEMDQPQHF. The whole variable domain, filled in from reference TRBV19 and TRBJ1-5, reads DGGITQSPKYLFRKEGQNVTLSCEQNLNHDAMYWYRQDPGQGLRLIYYSQIVNDFQKGDIAEGYSVSREKKESFPLTVTSAQKNPTAFYLCASSIVEMDQPQHFGDGTRLSIL.

This rearrangement joins TRBV5-4 to TRBJ2-7; TRBD1 might be the D (7 bases). This CDR3 is 18 amino acids long. Germline lookup yields CDR1 SGHNT and CDR2 YYREEE (reference sequence). V dropped 4 bases and J dropped 6 bases, with 29 bases sitting between them. The CDR3 region is CASSPGGWTGGTTREQYF. CDR3 bases: TGTGCCAGCAGCCCAGGGGGGTGGACAGGCGGAACAACTCGCGAGCAGTACTTC.

This chain uses TRBV28 with TRBJ2-5; possible D gene TRBD2, 5 bases. Trimming removed 6 bases from V and 7 bases from J, with 18 bases in between. The CDR3 is made up of 14 amino acids. Germline CDR1 and CDR2: MDHEN and SYDVKM. Written as DNA, the CDR3 is TGTGCCAGCAGAGGTACCGGGAACCTGGGGACCCAGTACTTC. This sequence encodes CASRGTGNLGTQYF.

The chain carries TRBV27 and TRBJ1-5; 8 nucleotides agree with TRBD1. The V and J ends lost 4 bases and 4 bases, in that order; junction bases with no gene match: 9. The CDR3 contains 16 residues. From germline, CDR1 is MNHEY and CDR2 SMNVEV (reference sequence). The DNA of the CDR3 is TGTGCCAGCAGTTCCCTGGGGACAGGCGCTAATCAGCCCCAGCATTTT. This codes for CASSSLGTGANQPQHF.

This chain links TRBV18 with TRBJ1-5; D uncertain. The V and J ends lost 3 bases and 6 bases respectively, with 6 bases between them. Germline CDR1 KGHSH, CDR2 LQKENI. The length of the CDR3 is 12 residues. This CDR3 reads CASSPGGQPQHF. In DNA, the CDR3 is TGTGCCAGCTCACCTGGAGGTCAGCCCCAGCATTTT.